This entry concerns a single TCR beta chain. What this receptor recognizes is not known. Base qualities are not provided; no much larger clone lies one nucleotide away. This entry comes from a study of blood T cell repertoires in COVID-19 (dated by TCRdb to about 2020). Looking at the study overall: Collaborator samples came from the United States, Italy and Spain and covered acute and convalescent phases of COVID-19. The prospective study material was composed of cDNA or gDNA derived from T cells, B-cell-depleted T cells, or PBMCs. Deeply sampled blood TCRbeta repertoires from subjects exposed to, actively infected with, or recovered from COVID-19 were included in the dataset. A freely available public database, intended as a resource for researchers studying the immune response to SARS-CoV-2, is where the repertoires were released. Samples were obtained from the ongoing ImmuneRACE study (first 160 participants) and from 1,254 subjects provided by 6 global collaborators. A de-identified subject ID, COVID-19 status, age in years and sex were almost always included in the sample metadata. Where available, HLA class I and class II types were obtained from metadata supplied by the sample provider rather than from assay-based typing.

Including the terminal cysteine and phenylalanine, the CDR3 comprises 15 residues. Here the CDR3 DNA is all that survives: 45 bases in frame from base 1. From the germline V gene, CDR1 is MDHEN and CDR2 is SYDVKM. V sheds 1 base and J sheds 4 bases, leaving 13 bases between their ends. The paper as a whole reports these results and caveats: Clinical and demographic metadata were provided uncurated, with the amount varying by source and participant.

TCRbeta CDR3 regions were amplified from genomic DNA using the immunoSEQ Assay, a bias-controlled multiplex PCR. The original pipeline was this. The number of nucleated cells in each sample was estimated by amplification of reference gene primers within the assay. Sequence reads were collapsed and filtered to measure the absolute abundance of every unique TCRbeta CDR3 rearrangement. For each sample, productive Simpson clonality was calculated as the square root of Simpson's diversity index across productive rearrangements. Imported from immuneACCESS, the table was reduced by TCRdb to in-frame sequences with V and J called. These copies leave out some clones; in studies compared against another copy, an unresolved V gene accounts for under half, and the cause of the remainder is not known. The V and J calls and clone size are taken from that table; D and trimming were inferred from the DNA. The sample table lists roughly 200,000 clones, about 85% of them with a count of one. Of the sample, 18% falls within the top ten clones.

Collaborating institutions collected whole blood in K2EDTA tubes following their own protocols. Collaborator samples were shipped for TCRbeta analysis as frozen whole blood, isolated PBMCs, or DNA extracted from either sample type. Here the chain combines TRBV28 and TRBJ1-2; the D segment could be TRBD1, given 5 matching bases. The specimen was peripheral blood. The receptor comes from a woman of 80 years or more with active or convalescent COVID-19. The sequenced DNA is TGTGCCAGCAGTTTATTCGGGGCGGGGGGCTATGGCTACACCTTC. Its protein product is CASSLFGAGGYGYTF.